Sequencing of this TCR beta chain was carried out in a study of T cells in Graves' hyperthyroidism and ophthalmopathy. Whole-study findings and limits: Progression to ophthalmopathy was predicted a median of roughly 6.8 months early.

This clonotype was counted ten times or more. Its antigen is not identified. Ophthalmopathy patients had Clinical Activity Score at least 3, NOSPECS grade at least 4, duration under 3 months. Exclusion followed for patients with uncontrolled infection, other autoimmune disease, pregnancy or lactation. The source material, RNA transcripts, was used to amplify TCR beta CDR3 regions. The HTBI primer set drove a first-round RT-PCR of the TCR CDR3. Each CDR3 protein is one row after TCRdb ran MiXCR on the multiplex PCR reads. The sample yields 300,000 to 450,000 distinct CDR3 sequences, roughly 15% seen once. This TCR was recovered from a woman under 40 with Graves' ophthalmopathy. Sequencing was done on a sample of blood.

As DNA, the CDR3 is TGTGCCAGCAGTTTGCATCCAGCGGGGGCGGTAGGGACCCAGTACTTC. Translated, it gives CASSLHPAGAVGTQYF. The chain employs TRBV12-3 or TRBV12-4 and TRBJ2-5; 8 nucleotides agree with TRBD2. Trimming took 3 bases from V and 7 from J; bases not matched to a gene: 13. This CDR3 is 16 amino acids long.